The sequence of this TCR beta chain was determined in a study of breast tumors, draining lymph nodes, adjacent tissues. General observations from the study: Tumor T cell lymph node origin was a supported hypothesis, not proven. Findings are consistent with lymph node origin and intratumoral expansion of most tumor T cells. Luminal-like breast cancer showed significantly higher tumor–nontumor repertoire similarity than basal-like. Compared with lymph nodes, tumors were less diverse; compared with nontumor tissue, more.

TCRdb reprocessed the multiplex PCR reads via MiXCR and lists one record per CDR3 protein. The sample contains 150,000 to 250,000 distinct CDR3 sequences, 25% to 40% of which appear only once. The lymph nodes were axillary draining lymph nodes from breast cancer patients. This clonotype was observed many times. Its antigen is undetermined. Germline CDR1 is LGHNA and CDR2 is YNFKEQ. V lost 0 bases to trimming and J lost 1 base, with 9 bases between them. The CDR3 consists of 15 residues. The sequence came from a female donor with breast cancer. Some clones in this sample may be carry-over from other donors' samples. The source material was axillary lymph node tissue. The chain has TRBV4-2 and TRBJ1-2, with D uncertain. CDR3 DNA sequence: TGTGCCAGCAGCCAAGAAAGGGCCATTAACTATGGCTACACCTTC. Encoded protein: CASSQERAINYGYTF.